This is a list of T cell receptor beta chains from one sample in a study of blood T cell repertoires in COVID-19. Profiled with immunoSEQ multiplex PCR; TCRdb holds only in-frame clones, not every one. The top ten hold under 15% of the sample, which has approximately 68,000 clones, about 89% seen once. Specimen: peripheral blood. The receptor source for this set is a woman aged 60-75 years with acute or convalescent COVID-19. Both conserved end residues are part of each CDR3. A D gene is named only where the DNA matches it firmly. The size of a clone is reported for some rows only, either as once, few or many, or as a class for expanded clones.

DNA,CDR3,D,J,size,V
TGTGCCAGCAGCTTAGGTGTAAATTCACCCCTCCACTTT,CASSLGVNSPLHF,NA,TRBJ1-6,NA,TRBV7-2
TGTGCCAGCAGCTGGACTAGCGGGGACAATGAGCAGTTCTTC,CASSWTSGDNEQFF,TRBD2,TRBJ2-1,many,TRBV3-1/TRBV3-2
TGTGCCTGGAGTGGAGCGAAAGCTTTCTTT,CAWSGAKAFF,NA,TRBJ1-1,NA,TRBV30
TGTGCCAGCAGTCCGCGACTAGCGGGGAAAGATACGCAGTATTTT,CASSPRLAGKDTQYF,TRBD2,TRBJ2-3,NA,TRBV28
TGTGCCAGCAGCCAAGATTTCGACAGGGGGATCGATGGCTACACCTTC,CASSQDFDRGIDGYTF,TRBD1,TRBJ1-2,NA,TRBV3-1/TRBV3-2
TGTGCCAGCAGTGAGGCAGGATTTACTAATGAAAAACTGTTTTTT,CASSEAGFTNEKLFF,NA,TRBJ1-4,NA,TRBV25-1
TGTGCCAGCAGTGAAGCGATTACCAGTACATACAATGAGCAGTTCTTC,CASSEAITSTYNEQFF,NA,TRBJ2-1,NA,TRBV6-1
TGTGCCACCGACAGGGGGGTAAATTCACCCCTCCACTTT,CATDRGVNSPLHF,TRBD1,TRBJ1-6,NA,TRBV2
TGCGCCAGCAGCCAGATGACAGGGACCAACACCGGGGAGCTGTTTTTT,CASSQMTGTNTGELFF,TRBD1,TRBJ2-2,NA,TRBV4-1
TGTGCCAGCAGCCAAGGGCGGGGGCCTTACACCGGGGAGCTGTTTTTT,CASSQGRGPYTGELFF,NA,TRBJ2-2,NA,TRBV3-1/TRBV3-2
TGTGCCAGCAGATCCCTTTCGGCAGGGGTCTATGGCTACACCTTC,CASRSLSAGVYGYTF,NA,TRBJ1-2,few,TRBV27
TGCAGCGGCGCGGGGGACTCAACCGCTACGCAGTATTTT,CSGAGDSTATQYF,TRBD2,TRBJ2-3,NA,TRBV29-1
TGCGCCAGCAGTGAAGCGGATGGAGATACGCAGTATTTT,CASSEADGDTQYF,NA,TRBJ2-3,NA,TRBV10-1
TGCGCCAGCAGCTCGGACCTAGCGGGGGTTTATGGCAATGAGCAGTTCTTC,CASSSDLAGVYGNEQFF,TRBD2,TRBJ2-1,NA,TRBV5-1
TGTGCCAGCTCACCCCAGACAGCTAACTATGGCTACACCTTC,CASSPQTANYGYTF,NA,TRBJ1-2,NA,TRBV18
TGTGCCAGCAGCCAAGATAGCAGCTCCTATAATTCACCCCTCCACTTT,CASSQDSSSYNSPLHF,NA,TRBJ1-6,NA,TRBV3-1/TRBV3-2
TGTGCCAGCAGCGCCACAGGGTTGGGTAGAGACACTGAAGCTTTCTTT,CASSATGLGRDTEAFF,NA,TRBJ1-1,NA,TRBV5-6
TGTGCCAGCAGCCTCCTCAGCGGCACAGATACGCAGTATTTT,CASSLLSGTDTQYF,NA,TRBJ2-3,NA,TRBV7-9
TGTGCCAGTAGCCTACAAGGGGGCGGCACTGAAGCTTTCTTT,CASSLQGGGTEAFF,TRBD1,TRBJ1-1,once,TRBV19
TGTGCCAGCAGGAAGGGACAGGCCCTATCCTACAATGAGCAGTTCTTC,CASRKGQALSYNEQFF,TRBD1,TRBJ2-1,once,TRBV3-1/TRBV3-2
TGTGCCAGCAGTTACGATGACGGACAGTATGGCTACACCTTC,CASSYDDGQYGYTF,NA,TRBJ1-2,NA,TRBV6-5
TGTGCCAGTAGTACCCCCCAGGGGGAGCAGTTCTTC,CASSTPQGEQFF,NA,TRBJ2-1,NA,TRBV19
TGTGCCAGCAGTCGGGACAGCGGGAGTGAGCAGTTCTTC,CASSRDSGSEQFF,NA,TRBJ2-1,NA,TRBV28
TGTGCCAGCAGCTTTGGGACAGGGGCAACAGATACGCAGTATTTT,CASSFGTGATDTQYF,TRBD1,TRBJ2-3,NA,TRBV5-4
TGTGCCAGCAGGCAGGCAGACAACACAGGTGAGCAGTTCTTC,CASRQADNTGEQFF,NA,TRBJ2-1,NA,TRBV2
TGCGCCAGCAGCGACCCGGGCAGCGGGGCTTCCTACGAGCAGTACTTC,CASSDPGSGASYEQYF,TRBD2,TRBJ2-7,few,TRBV5-1
TGTGCCAGCAGGATACCGGGACAGGTCACAGATACGCAGTATTTT,CASRIPGQVTDTQYF,TRBD1,TRBJ2-3,NA,TRBV6-5